Sequencing of this T cell receptor (beta chain) was carried out in a study of T cell responses to AZD1222 COVID-19 vaccine. The overall study: Timing groups of about 4 and about 12 weeks for second doses were pooled. Whole-study findings and limits: It should be noted that donors were predominantly white British and more often female, and clonal diversity was possibly underestimated.

Measured with immunoSEQ multiplex PCR; TCRdb has only the in-frame clones, and not every one. Among fewer than 150,000 clones listed, around four fifths were seen once. Trimming removed 5 bases from V and 2 bases from J, with 4 bases in between. CDR3 size: 13 residues. Germline V gene lookup returns CDR1 LNHDA and CDR2 SQIVND (reference sequence). The count of this clone is one. Its matching antigen is unknown. The material sequenced was peripheral blood, taken on day 0 of AZD1222 vaccination. This receptor was taken from an adult in good health. V gene TRBV19 combines with J gene TRBJ1-6; no clear D. The DNA for the CDR3 is TGTGCCAGTAGTGCAACCTATAATTCACCCCTCCACTTT. Translated, it gives CASSATYNSPLHF.